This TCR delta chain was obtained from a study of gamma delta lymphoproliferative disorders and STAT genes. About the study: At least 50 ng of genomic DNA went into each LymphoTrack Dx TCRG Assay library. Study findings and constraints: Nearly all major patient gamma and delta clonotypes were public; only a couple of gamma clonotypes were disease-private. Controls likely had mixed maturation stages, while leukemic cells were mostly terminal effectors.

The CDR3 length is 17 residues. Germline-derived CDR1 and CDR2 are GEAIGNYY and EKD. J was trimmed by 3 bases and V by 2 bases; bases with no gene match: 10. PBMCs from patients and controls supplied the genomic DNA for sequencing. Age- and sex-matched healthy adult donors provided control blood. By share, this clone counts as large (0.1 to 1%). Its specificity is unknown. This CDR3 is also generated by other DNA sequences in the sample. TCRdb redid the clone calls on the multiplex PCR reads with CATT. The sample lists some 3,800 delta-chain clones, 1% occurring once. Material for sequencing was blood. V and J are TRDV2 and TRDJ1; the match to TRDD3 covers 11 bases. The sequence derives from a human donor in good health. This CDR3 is CACDNLILGDIADKLIF. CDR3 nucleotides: TGTGCCTGTGACAACCTCATACTGGGGGATATCGCCGATAAACTCATCTTT.